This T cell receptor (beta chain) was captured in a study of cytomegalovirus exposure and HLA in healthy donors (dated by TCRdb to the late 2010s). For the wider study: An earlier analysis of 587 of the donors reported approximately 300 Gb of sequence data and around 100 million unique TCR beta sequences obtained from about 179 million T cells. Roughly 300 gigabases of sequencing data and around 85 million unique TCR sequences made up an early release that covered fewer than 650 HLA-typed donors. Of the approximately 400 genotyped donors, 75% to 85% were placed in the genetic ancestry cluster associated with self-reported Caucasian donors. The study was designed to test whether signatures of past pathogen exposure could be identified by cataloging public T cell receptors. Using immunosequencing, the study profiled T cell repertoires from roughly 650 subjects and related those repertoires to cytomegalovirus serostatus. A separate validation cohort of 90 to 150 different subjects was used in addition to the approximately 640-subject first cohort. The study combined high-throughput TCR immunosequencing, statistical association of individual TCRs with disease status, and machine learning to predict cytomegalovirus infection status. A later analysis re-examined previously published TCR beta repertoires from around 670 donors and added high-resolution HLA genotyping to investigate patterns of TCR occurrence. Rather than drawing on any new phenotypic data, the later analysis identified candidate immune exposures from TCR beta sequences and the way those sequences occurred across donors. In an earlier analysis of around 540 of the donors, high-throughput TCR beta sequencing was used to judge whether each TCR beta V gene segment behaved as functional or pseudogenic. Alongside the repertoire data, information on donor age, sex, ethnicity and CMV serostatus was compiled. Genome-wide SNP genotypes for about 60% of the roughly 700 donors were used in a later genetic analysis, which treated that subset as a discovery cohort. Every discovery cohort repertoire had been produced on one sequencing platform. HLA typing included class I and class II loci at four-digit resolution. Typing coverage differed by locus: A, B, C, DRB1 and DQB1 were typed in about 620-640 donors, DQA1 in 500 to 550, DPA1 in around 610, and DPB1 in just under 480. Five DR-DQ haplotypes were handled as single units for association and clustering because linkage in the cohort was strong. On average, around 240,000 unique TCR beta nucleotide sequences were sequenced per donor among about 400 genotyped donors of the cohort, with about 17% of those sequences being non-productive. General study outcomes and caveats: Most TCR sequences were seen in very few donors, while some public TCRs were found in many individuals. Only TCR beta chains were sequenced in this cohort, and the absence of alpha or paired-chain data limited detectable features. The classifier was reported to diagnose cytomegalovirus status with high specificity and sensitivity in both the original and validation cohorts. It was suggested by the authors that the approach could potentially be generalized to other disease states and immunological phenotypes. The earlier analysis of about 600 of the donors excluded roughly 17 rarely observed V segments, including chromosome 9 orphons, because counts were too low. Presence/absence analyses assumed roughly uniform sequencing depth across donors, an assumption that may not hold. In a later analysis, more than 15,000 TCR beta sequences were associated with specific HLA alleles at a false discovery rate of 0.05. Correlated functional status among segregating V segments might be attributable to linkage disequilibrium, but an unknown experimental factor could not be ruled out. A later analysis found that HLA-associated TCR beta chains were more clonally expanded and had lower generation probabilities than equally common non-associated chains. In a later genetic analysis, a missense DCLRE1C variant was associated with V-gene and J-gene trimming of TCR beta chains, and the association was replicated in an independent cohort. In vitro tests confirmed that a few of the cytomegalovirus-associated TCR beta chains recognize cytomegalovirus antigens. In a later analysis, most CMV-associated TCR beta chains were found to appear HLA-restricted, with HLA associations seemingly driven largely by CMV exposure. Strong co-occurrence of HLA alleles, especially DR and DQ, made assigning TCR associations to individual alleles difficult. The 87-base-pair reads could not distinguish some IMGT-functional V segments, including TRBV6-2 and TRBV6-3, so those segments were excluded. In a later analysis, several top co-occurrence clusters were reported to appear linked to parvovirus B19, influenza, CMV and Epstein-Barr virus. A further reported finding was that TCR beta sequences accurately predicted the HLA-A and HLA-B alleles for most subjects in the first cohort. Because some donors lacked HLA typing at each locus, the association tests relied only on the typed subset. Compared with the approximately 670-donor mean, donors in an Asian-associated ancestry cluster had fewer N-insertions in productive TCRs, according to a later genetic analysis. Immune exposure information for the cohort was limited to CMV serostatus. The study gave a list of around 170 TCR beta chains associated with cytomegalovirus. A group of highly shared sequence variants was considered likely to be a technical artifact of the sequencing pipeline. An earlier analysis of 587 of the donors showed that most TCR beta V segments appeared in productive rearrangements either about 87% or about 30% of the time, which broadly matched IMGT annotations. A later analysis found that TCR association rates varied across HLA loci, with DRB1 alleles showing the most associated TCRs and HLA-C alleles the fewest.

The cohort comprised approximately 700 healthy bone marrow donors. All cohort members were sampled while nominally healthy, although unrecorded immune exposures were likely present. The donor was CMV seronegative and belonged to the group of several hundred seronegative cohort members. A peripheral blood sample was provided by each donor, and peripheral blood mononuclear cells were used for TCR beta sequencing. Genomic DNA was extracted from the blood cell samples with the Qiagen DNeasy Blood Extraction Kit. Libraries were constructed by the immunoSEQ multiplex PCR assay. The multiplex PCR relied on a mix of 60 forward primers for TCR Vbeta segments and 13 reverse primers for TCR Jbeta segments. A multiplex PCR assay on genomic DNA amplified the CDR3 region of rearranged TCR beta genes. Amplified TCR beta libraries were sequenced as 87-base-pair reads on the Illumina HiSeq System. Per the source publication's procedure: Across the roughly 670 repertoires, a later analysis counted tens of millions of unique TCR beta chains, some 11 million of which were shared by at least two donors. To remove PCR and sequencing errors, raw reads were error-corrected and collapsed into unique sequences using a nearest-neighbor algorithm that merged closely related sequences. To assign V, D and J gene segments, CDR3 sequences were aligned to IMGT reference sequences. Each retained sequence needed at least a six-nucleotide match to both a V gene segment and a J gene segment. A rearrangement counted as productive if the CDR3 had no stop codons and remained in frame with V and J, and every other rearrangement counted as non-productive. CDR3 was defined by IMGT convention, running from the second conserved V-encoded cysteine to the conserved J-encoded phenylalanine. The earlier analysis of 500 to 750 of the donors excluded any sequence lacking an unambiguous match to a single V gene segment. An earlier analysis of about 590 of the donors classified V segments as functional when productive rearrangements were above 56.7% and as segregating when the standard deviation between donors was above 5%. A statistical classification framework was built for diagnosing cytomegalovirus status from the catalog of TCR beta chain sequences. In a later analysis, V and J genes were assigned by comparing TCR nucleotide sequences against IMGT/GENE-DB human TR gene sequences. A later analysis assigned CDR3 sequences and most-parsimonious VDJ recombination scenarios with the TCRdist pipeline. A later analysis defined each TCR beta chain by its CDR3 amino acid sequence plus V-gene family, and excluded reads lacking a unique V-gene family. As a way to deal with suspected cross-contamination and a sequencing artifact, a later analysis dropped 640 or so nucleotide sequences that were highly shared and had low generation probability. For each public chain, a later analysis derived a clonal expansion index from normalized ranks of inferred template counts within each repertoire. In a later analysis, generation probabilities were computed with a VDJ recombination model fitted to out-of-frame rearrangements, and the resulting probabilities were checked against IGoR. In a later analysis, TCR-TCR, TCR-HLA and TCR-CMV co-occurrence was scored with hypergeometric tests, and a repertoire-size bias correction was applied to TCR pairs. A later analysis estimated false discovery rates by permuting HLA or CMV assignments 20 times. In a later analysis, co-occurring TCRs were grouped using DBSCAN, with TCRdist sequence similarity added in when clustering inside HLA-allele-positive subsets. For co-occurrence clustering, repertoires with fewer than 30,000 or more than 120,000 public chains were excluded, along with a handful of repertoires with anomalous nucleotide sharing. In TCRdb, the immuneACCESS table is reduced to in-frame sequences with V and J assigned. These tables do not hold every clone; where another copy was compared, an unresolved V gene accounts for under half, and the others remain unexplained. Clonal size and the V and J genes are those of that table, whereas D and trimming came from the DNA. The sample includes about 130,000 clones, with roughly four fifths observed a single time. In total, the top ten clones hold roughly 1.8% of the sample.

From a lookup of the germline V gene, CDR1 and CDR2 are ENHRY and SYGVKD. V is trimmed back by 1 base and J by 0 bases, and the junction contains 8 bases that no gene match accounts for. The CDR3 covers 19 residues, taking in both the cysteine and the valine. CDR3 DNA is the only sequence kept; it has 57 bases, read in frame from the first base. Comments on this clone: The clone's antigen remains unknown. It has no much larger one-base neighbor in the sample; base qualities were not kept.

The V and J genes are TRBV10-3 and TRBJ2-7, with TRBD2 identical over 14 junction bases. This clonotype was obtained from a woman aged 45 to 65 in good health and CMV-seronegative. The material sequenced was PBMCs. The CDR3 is CAISEFGTSGSRSSYEQYV. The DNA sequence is TGTGCCATCAGTGAGTTTGGGACTAGCGGGAGCCGGAGCTCCTACGAGCAGTACGTC.